These 28 T cell receptor beta chains were sequenced from one sample in a study of blood T cell repertoires in COVID-19 (dated by TCRdb to the early 2020s). Libraries were prepared through the immunoSEQ multiplex PCR assay. TCRdb limited this immuneACCESS table to in-frame rearrangements with V and J called. A share of clones is missing; checked studies link under half to unresolved V genes, and the rest is unexplained. For this sample the table gives fewer than 400,000 clones, of which 85% were detected only once. The ten largest account for approximately 3.6% of the sample. Sequenced material: peripheral blood. Receptors originate from a young woman with acute or convalescent COVID-19.

This sequence joins TRBV19 and TRBJ1-2; no definite D call. Germline V gene lookup returns CDR1 LNHDA and CDR2 SQIVND (reference sequence). The V and J ends lost 6 bases and 2 bases respectively, with 28 bases between them. This CDR3 has 19 residues. The CDR3 coding sequence is TGTGCCAGTAGAGACAATACCGATACCCCGGGGAGGGAGAACTATGGCTACACCTTC. It is translated as CASRDNTDTPGRENYGYTF.

This clone was found once. This chain uses TRBV9 with TRBJ1-2; 7 positions match TRBD1. Germline CDR1 reads SGDLS; CDR2 reads YYNGEE. J lost 4 bases, V lost 1 base, and 13 bases had no gene match. The CDR3 spans 17 residues. The chain's CDR3 is CASSVSPDGGGIYGYTF. In DNA, the CDR3 is TGTGCCAGCAGCGTAAGTCCGGATGGAGGGGGCATCTATGGCTACACCTTC.

This clone was seen just once. The V gene is TRBV18, the J gene TRBJ1-1; D ambiguous. This CDR3 region has 11 residues. V lost 5 bases and J lost 2, with 3 bases in between. CDR1 and CDR2 (germline): KGHSH, LQKENI. CDR3 sequence reads: CASSSNTEAFF. CDR3 sequence (DNA): TGTGCCAGCTCAAGCAACACTGAAGCTTTCTTT.

This chain joins TRBV24-1 and TRBJ2-7, with 7 bases lining up with TRBD2. The CDR3 is 14 residues long. Germline CDR1 and CDR2: KGHDR and SFDVKD. V dropped 5 bases and J dropped 2; count of bases not matched to a gene: 5. This CDR3 is CATSAPAGAYEQYF. In DNA form, the CDR3 reads TGTGCCACCAGTGCCCCGGCGGGAGCCTACGAGCAGTACTTC.

The chain combines TRBV27 with TRBJ2-4; TRBD2 might be the D (6 bases). Trimming cost V 6 bases and J 0 bases, with 12 bases left between them. This CDR3 contains 15 residues. Germline V CDR1 and CDR2: MNHEY, SMNVEV (reference sequence). CDR3 sequence: CASRESGLAKNIQYF. The CDR3 DNA follows: TGTGCCAGCAGGGAGAGCGGGCTAGCCAAAAACATTCAGTACTTC.

The chain recombines TRBV27 with TRBJ1-2, with D tentatively TRBD1 (5 bases). In germline, CDR1 is MNHEY, CDR2 SMNVEV (reference sequence). This CDR3 is 13 amino acids long. V was clipped by 4 bases and J by 8 bases, with 14 bases between them. The DNA for the CDR3 is TGTGCCAGCAGTTGGTCAGGGTTGGGCGGCTACACCTTC. Translating it yields CASSWSGLGGYTF.

In this sample, this clone turned up once. The rearrangement uses TRBV12-3 or TRBV12-4 and TRBJ2-1; TRBD1 is a possible D gene (5 bases). Trimming shortened V by 1 base and J by 12 bases, and 13 bases separated the two germline ends. The CDR3 has 13 residues. The CDR3 nucleotides read TGTGCCAGCAGTTTAGGACTCGGTACAGGGCAGTTCTTC. Encoded protein: CASSLGLGTGQFF.

The chain couples TRBV5-6 to TRBJ2-4, with TRBD1 matching over 10 bases. The J segment lost 0 bases and the V segment lost 4 bases, leaving 13 bases of the junction unmatched. The germline gives CDR1 SGHDT, CDR2 YYEEEE. The CDR3 is 19 amino acids. The CDR3 sequence is CASSLRSTGTGVAKNIQYF. As DNA, the CDR3 is TGTGCCAGCAGCCTGCGCAGCACCGGGACAGGGGTAGCCAAAAACATTCAGTACTTC.

The chain combines TRBV9 with TRBJ1-1, with a weak D call TRBD1 (6 bases). Germline assignment: CDR1 SGDLS and CDR2 YYNGEE. Trimming pared 4 bases from V and 10 bases from J, leaving 20 bases between. This CDR3 is 14 amino acids long. Written as DNA, the CDR3 is TGTGCCAGCAGCTCGACAGGAGGCCCTGTTGGAGCTTTCTTT. Encoded protein: CASSSTGGPVGAFF. Full variable domain (remainder filled in from reference TRBV9 and TRBJ1-1): DSGVTQTPKHLITATGQRVTLRCSPRSGDLSVYWYQQSLDQGLQFLIQYYNGEERAKGNILERFSAQQFPDLHSELNLSSLELGDSALYFCASSSTGGPVGAFFGQGTRLTVV.

The chain recombines TRBV18 with TRBJ2-7; 8 positions match TRBD1. The trim removed 2 bases at V and 2 bases at J, leaving 11 bases unmatched. The germline gives CDR1 KGHSH, CDR2 LQKENI. The CDR3 has 17 amino acids. Here the CDR3 reads CASSPGRGQGHAYEQYF. Here the CDR3 DNA reads TGTGCCAGCTCACCAGGGAGAGGACAGGGTCACGCCTACGAGCAGTACTTC.

The chain uses TRBV2 and TRBJ2-7, with TRBD1 as a possible D gene (6 bases). V shed 6 bases and J shed 0 bases, with 18 bases lying between them. This CDR3 is built from 16 residues. Germline-derived CDR1 and CDR2 are SNHLY and FYNNEI. The CDR3 sequence is CASRISGARSSYEQYF. CDR3 nucleotide sequence: TGTGCCAGCAGGATCTCAGGGGCCAGGAGCTCCTACGAGCAGTACTTC.

The chain has TRBV5-1 and TRBJ2-3; 9 bases map to TRBD1. This CDR3 has 15 residues. Germline trimming cut 1 base from V and 3 bases from J; bases unmatched to any gene: 3. The germline V gene encodes CDR1 SGHRS and CDR2 YFSETQ. The CDR3 DNA reads TGCGCCAGCAGCTTGCCGACAGGGGGGACAGATACGCAGTATTTT. Encoded protein: CASSLPTGGTDTQYF. The variable domain in full, with the rest retrieved from reference TRBV5-1 and TRBJ2-3, is KAGVTQTPRYLIKTRGQQVTLSCSPISGHRSVSWYQQTPGQGLQFLFEYFSETQRNKGNFPGRFSGRQFSNSRSEMNVSTLELGDSALYLCASSLPTGGTDTQYFGPGTRLTVL.

V is TRBV3-1 (or the pseudogene TRBV3-2) and J is TRBJ2-5; 12 bases are a match to TRBD2. The CDR3 sequence is 17 residues long. J was trimmed by 5 bases and V by 0 bases; bases with no gene match: 7. Per the germline V gene, CDR1 is LGHDT and CDR2 is YNNKEL (reference sequence). The CDR3 here is CASSQEASGRAWETQYF. DNA of the CDR3: TGTGCCAGCAGCCAAGAGGCTAGCGGGAGGGCCTGGGAGACCCAGTACTTC.

V usage is TRBV6-5 and J usage is TRBJ2-1; 11 nucleotides match TRBD2. Trimming took 11 bases from V and 5 from J; bases not matched to a gene: 11. Germline V gene sequence: CDR1 MNHEY, CDR2 SVGAGI. The CDR3 is 15 amino acids. CDR3 DNA: TGTGCCGCCCTCCCGACTAGCGGGGCTAACAATGAGCAGTTCTTC. This translates into CAALPTSGANNEQFF.

The chain couples TRBV24-1 to TRBJ2-3; D gene ambiguous. V lost 2 bases and J 2 bases, leaving 4 bases between the germline ends. CDR1 is KGHDR and CDR2 is SFDVKD in the germline V gene. The CDR3 is 13 residues long. The DNA of the CDR3 is TGTGCCACCAGTGATTCTAACACAGATACGCAGTATTTT. Amino acids: CATSDSNTDTQYF.

V and J are TRBV7-7 and TRBJ2-1; 7 positions match TRBD2. Germline assignment: CDR1 SSHAT and CDR2 FNYEAQ (reference sequence). Trimming cost V 3 bases and J 3 bases; bases outside gene matches: 8. This CDR3 spans 16 amino acids. The CDR3 here is CASSFRLADNYNEQFF. The CDR3 DNA is TGTGCCAGCAGCTTCCGACTAGCTGATAACTACAATGAGCAGTTCTTC.

The V gene is TRBV18, the J gene TRBJ1-2; TRBD1 might be the D (5 bases). CDR3 length: 15 residues. Trimming took 0 bases from V and 6 from J, leaving 14 bases between them. In germline, CDR1 is KGHSH, CDR2 LQKENI. CDR3 loop: CASSPPETARDGYTF. CDR3 in DNA: TGTGCCAGCTCACCACCGGAGACAGCTAGGGATGGCTACACCTTC. The entire variable domain, with the rest obtained from reference TRBV18 and TRBJ1-2, is as follows: NAGVMQNPRHLVRRRGQEARLRCSPMKGHSHVYWYRQLPEEGLKFMVYLQKENIIDESGMPKERFSAEFPKEGPSILRIQQVVRGDSAAYFCASSPPETARDGYTFGSGTRLTVV.

V gene TRBV5-8 combines with J gene TRBJ2-3; TRBD1 matches at 7 bases. Germline assignment: CDR1 SGHTS and CDR2 YDEGEE. The CDR3 loop spans 15 amino acids. V was pared by 5 bases and J by 3 bases, with 9 bases of the junction left unmatched. The CDR3 DNA is TGTGCCAGCAGAGGGCAGACAGGGATGACAGATACGCAGTATTTT. Residues: CASRGQTGMTDTQYF.

This clone was counted between two and nine times. This chain connects TRBV29-1 to TRBJ2-2; possible D gene TRBD2, 6 bases. In germline, CDR1 is SQVTM, CDR2 ANQGSEA. Trimming shortened V by 3 bases and J by 5 bases, and 13 bases separated the two germline ends. This CDR3 has 14 amino acids. As DNA, the CDR3 is TGCAGCGTTGAGGGCACGGGGGTTACCGGGGAGCTGTTTTTT. Its translation: CSVEGTGVTGELFF.

The gene calls are TRBV9 and TRBJ2-1; 13 positions agree with TRBD2. J lost 6 bases, V lost 3 bases, and 3 bases had no gene match. CDR1 is SGDLS and CDR2 is YYNGEE in the germline V gene. The CDR3 loop spans 15 amino acids. The CDR3 DNA reads as TGTGCCAGCAGCGAGGGACTAGCGGGAATCAATGAGCAGTTCTTC. Encoded protein: CASSEGLAGINEQFF.

The chain links TRBV3-1 (or the pseudogene TRBV3-2) to TRBJ1-1, with TRBD1 matching 7 bases. This CDR3 contains 14 residues. With 5 bases clipped from V and 0 bases from J, the junction kept 3 bases outside the gene matches. Per the germline V gene, CDR1 is LGHDT and CDR2 is YNNKEL (reference sequence). The CDR3 DNA sequence: TGTGCCAGCAGCTTAGACAGGGTGAACACTGAAGCTTTCTTT. Its protein product is CASSLDRVNTEAFF.

The chain joins TRBV11-3 to TRBJ1-1; 7 positions agree with TRBD1. The V gene's germline CDR1 is SGHNT and CDR2 YENEEA. With 4 bases clipped from V and 4 bases from J, the junction kept 3 bases outside the gene matches. The CDR3 sequence is 13 residues long. CDR3 loop: CASSSGQFTEAFF. In DNA, the CDR3 is TGTGCCAGCAGCTCGGGACAGTTCACTGAAGCTTTCTTT.

The chain is built from TRBV19 and TRBJ1-4; possible D gene TRBD1, 6 bases. The CDR3 has 14 residues. CDR1 and CDR2 from the germline V gene are LNHDA and SQIVND (reference sequence). V shed 8 bases and J shed 7 bases, with 17 bases lying between them. The DNA for the CDR3 is TGTGCCAGTCAAACCGGGACATATACTGAAAAACTGTTTTTT. Translation gives CASQTGTYTEKLFF. The variable domain in full, with the rest retrieved from reference TRBV19 and TRBJ1-4, is DGGITQSPKYLFRKEGQNVTLSCEQNLNHDAMYWYRQDPGQGLRLIYYSQIVNDFQKGDIAEGYSVSREKKESFPLTVTSAQKNPTAFYLCASQTGTYTEKLFFGSGTQLSVL.

The chain combines TRBV2 with TRBJ2-1, with a possible D match to TRBD2 (6 bases). This CDR3 is 12 amino acids long. The ends were cut back, 8 bases at V and 8 bases at J, with 13 bases in the middle. Per the germline V gene, CDR1 is SNHLY and CDR2 is FYNNEI. As DNA, the CDR3 is TGTGCCAGCTGCGGGGTTTCGGATGAGCAGTTCTTC. This codes for CASCGVSDEQFF.

The rearrangement uses TRBV19 and TRBJ1-1; no reliable D call. V gave up 4 bases and J gave up 1 base, with 10 bases separating them. Germline V gene sequence: CDR1 LNHDA, CDR2 SQIVND (reference sequence). CDR3 length: 14 amino acids. The CDR3 sequence is CASSTLSGNTEAFF. The CDR3 bases are TGTGCCAGTAGTACCCTGAGCGGGAACACTGAAGCTTTCTTT. The entire variable domain, with the rest obtained from reference TRBV19 and TRBJ1-1, is as follows: DGGITQSPKYLFRKEGQNVTLSCEQNLNHDAMYWYRQDPGQGLRLIYYSQIVNDFQKGDIAEGYSVSREKKESFPLTVTSAQKNPTAFYLCASSTLSGNTEAFFGQGTRLTVV.

Here the CDR3 reads CASRTGGPSTDTQYF. DNA of the CDR3: TGCGCCAGCCGAACAGGGGGCCCTAGCACAGATACGCAGTATTTT. This chain links TRBV10-2 with TRBJ2-3; 9 bases align to TRBD1. J lost 0 bases, V lost 8 bases, and 6 bases had no gene match. This CDR3 has 15 residues. The germline CDR1 and CDR2 sequences are WSHSY and SAAADI.

The chain employs TRBV18 and TRBJ1-1; 9 bases align to TRBD1. Germline-derived CDR1 and CDR2 are KGHSH and LQKENI. After removal of 3 bases from V and 0 bases from J, the junction contained 5 bases not matched to a gene. The CDR3 is 16 residues long. In DNA, the CDR3 is TGTGCCAGCTCACCGGGGACAGGGACCATGAACACTGAAGCTTTCTTT. This encodes CASSPGTGTMNTEAFF.

The chain joins TRBV19 to TRBJ2-7, with D tentatively TRBD2 (5 bases). V was shortened by 3 bases and J by 1 base, with 13 bases between the two germline ends. The CDR3 consists of 15 residues. CDR1 and CDR2 from the germline V gene are LNHDA and SQIVND (reference sequence). The CDR3 is CASSIVLADSYEQYF. The CDR3 coding sequence is TGTGCCAGTAGTATTGTCCTAGCTGATTCCTACGAGCAGTACTTC. Full variable domain (remainder filled in from reference TRBV19 and TRBJ2-7): DGGITQSPKYLFRKEGQNVTLSCEQNLNHDAMYWYRQDPGQGLRLIYYSQIVNDFQKGDIAEGYSVSREKKESFPLTVTSAQKNPTAFYLCASSIVLADSYEQYFGPGTRLTVT.